Below, 2 T cell receptor beta chains from the same sample are listed, as sequenced in a study of T cells in Graves' hyperthyroidism and ophthalmopathy. RNA transcripts were the template for amplifying TCR beta CDR3 regions. The TCR CDR3 was amplified in a first-round RT-PCR using the HTBI primer set. MiXCR, applied by TCRdb to the multiplex PCR reads, yields one record per CDR3 protein. The sample lists about half a million distinct CDR3 sequences, approximately 23% occurring once. The source material was blood. Receptor source: a woman in her 70s with Graves' ophthalmopathy.

This clonotype came up a few times. The J gene is TRBJ2-2, the V gene TRBV9; D is ambiguous. This CDR3 has 13 amino acids. Deletions cut 0 bases from V and 4 bases from J, with 4 bases between. CDR1 and CDR2 (germline): SGDLS, YYNGEE. CDR3 sequence (DNA): TGTGCCAGCAGCGTAGGAACCACCGGGGAGCTGTTTTTT. Translating it yields CASSVGTTGELFF.

The chain employs TRBV20-1 and TRBJ1-1, with D uncertain. Between the trimmed V and J ends, which lost 5 bases and 10 bases, there was a span of 14 bases. CDR1 is DFQATT, CDR2 SNEGSKA, per germline (reference sequence). The CDR3 contains 11 residues. The CDR3 region is CSALTRPGAFF. The CDR3 region has the DNA TGCAGTGCTCTAACTCGGCCTGGAGCTTTCTTT.